One sample yielded the 6 T cell receptor beta chains listed below, sequenced in a study of T-cell memory formation after mild COVID-19. TCRdb reanalysed the 5' RACE reads using MiXCR and keeps one entry per CDR3 protein. The top ten hold about 21% of the sample, which has around 320,000 distinct CDR3 sequences, 13% to 15% seen once. The sequenced material came from PBMCs or a T cell subset sorted from them (not recorded which). These receptors all come from a man younger than 30 who had mild COVID-19 (a few samples of this study predate the infection). Cell type and time point are not known.

V is TRBV2 and J is TRBJ1-2; no definite D call. The germline V and J ends were trimmed by 6 bases and 8 bases, with 13 bases remaining between them. The CDR3 is 12 residues long. CDR1 is SNHLY, CDR2 FYNNEI, per germline. The CDR3 DNA sequence: TGTGCCAGCAGGATCATGTCCTCCGGCTACACCTTC. This gives the protein CASRIMSSGYTF. Full variable domain (outside the CDR3, taken from reference TRBV2 and TRBJ1-2): EPEVTQTPSHQVTQMGQEVILRCVPISNHLYFYWYRQILGQKVEFLVSFYNNEISEKSEIFDDQFSVERPDGSNFTLKIRSTKLEDSAMYFCASRIMSSGYTFGSGTRLTVV.

Many counts were recorded for this clonotype. The chain joins TRBV18 to TRBJ2-5; a possible D gene is TRBD1 (7 bases). Trimming cost V 6 bases and J 5 bases, with 16 bases left between them. The CDR3 spans 14 residues. Germline CDR1 reads KGHSH; CDR2 reads LQKENI. CDR3 sequence (DNA): TGTGCCAGCTCCCCGACGACAGGGAGGGAGACCCAGTACTTC. Its protein is CASSPTTGRETQYF.

This clonotype was picked up many times. J is TRBJ2-5 and V is TRBV7-3, with 8 bases that match TRBD1. V trimming: 4 bases; J trimming: 5 bases; junction bases outside the gene matches: 12. The CDR3 totals 16 residues. The V gene's germline CDR1 is SGHTA and CDR2 FQGTGA. CDR3 DNA sequence: TGTGCCAGCAGCTCACCGGGACAGGTGAAGGGGGAGACCCAGTACTTC. Protein sequence: CASSSPGQVKGETQYF.

This clonotype was found a few times. The chain carries TRBV5-1 and TRBJ2-1; D gene uncertain. This CDR3 is built from 12 residues. Germline CDR1 and CDR2: SGHRS and YFSETQ. Trimming took off 2 bases at V and 8 bases at J, with 8 bases between the two ends. CDR3 residues: CASSFVGYEQFF. DNA of the CDR3: TGCGCCAGCAGCTTTGTGGGGTATGAGCAGTTCTTC.

Only a few counts were recorded for this clonotype. The rearrangement joins TRBV5-6 to TRBJ2-4; possibly TRBD1 for D (6 bases). Germline CDR1 reads SGHDT; CDR2 reads YYEEEE. Trimming took 4 bases from V and 10 from J, leaving 21 bases between them. The CDR3 has 15 residues. DNA of the CDR3: TGTGCCAGCAGCGCGACAGGCCCCAGCGTGCGTATTCAGTACTTC. This gives the protein CASSATGPSVRIQYF.

The chain recombines TRBV7-8 with TRBJ2-1; D uncertain. Trimming took off 6 bases at V and 4 bases at J, with 16 bases between the two ends. CDR1 is SGHVS and CDR2 is FQNEAQ in the germline V gene. CDR3 length equals 15 residues. CDR3 region: CASSHVQRAYNEQFF. As DNA, the CDR3 is TGTGCCAGCAGTCATGTCCAAAGGGCATACAATGAGCAGTTCTTC.